The clone carrying this T cell receptor beta chain was seen more than once but under ten times. What it binds is not known. Both 60 Vbeta primers and 13 Jbeta primers went into the PCR. Repertoires were generated with immunoSEQ multiplex PCR, while TCRdb's copy carries only in-frame clones and drops some. The sample records more than 70,000 clones, roughly two thirds being singletons. This entry is derived from a study of cytomegalovirus exposure and HLA in healthy donors. Study-level results: Cytomegalovirus-associated status was assigned to more than 150 TCR beta chains.

The CDR3 has 16 residues. Per germline, CDR1 SGHRS and CDR2 YFSETQ. With 6 bases removed from V and 8 bases from J, the gap between germline ends came to 26 bases. Sequenced: PBMCs. The chain carries TRBV5-1 and TRBJ1-2; possibly TRBD1 for D (5 bases). The clonotype originates from a man in his forties in good health and CMV-seropositive. CDR3 in amino acids: CASTGGGSKGLSGYTF. CDR3 coding DNA: TGCGCCAGCACGGGCGGGGGGAGTAAGGGCCTCTCCGGCTACACCTTC.